Described below is a single T cell receptor beta chain sequence and its context. Its antigen is unknown. This sample is drawn from a study of chemoradiotherapy in HPV16-positive cancers. Turning to the study itself: Candidate HPV-specific clones and shared TCR motifs came from two HPV16-positive patients.

General study points: Better recurrence-free survival went with HPV-responsive T-cell expansion in HPV16-positive patients.

The protocol was immunoSEQ multiplex PCR, while the TCRdb copy is restricted to in-frame clones and leaves out a portion. The top ten clones hold around 5% of a sample with some 32,000 clones, about 91% of them seen once. The receptor's source is a human donor with HPV-associated anogenital cancer. The specimen comprised blood, sampled from a patient who underwent chemoradiotherapy.

The CDR3 is CASSQEGGQNYGYTF. The CDR3 DNA follows: TGTGCCAGCAGCCAGGAGGGGGGACAGAACTATGGCTACACCTTC. The chain couples TRBV14 to TRBJ1-2; TRBD1 aligns across 7 bases. The germline V gene has CDR1 SGHDN and CDR2 FVKESK. This CDR3 is 15 amino acids long. With 3 bases clipped from V and 2 bases from J, the junction kept 6 bases outside the gene matches.